Listed below are T cell receptor beta chains from one sample, sequenced in a study of T cells in Graves' hyperthyroidism and ophthalmopathy. Each CDR3 protein is one row after TCRdb ran MiXCR on the multiplex PCR reads. Here the sample spans some 24,000 distinct CDR3 sequences, around 47% being singletons. The specimen sequenced was blood. Receptors were obtained from a woman aged 40 to 50 with Graves' hyperthyroidism that later progressed to Graves' ophthalmopathy. Both conserved end residues are part of each CDR3. A D gene is named only where the DNA matches it firmly. Size is omitted from some rows. Given values are once, few, many or a class for expanded clones.

cdr3_aa cdr3_nt j_call v_call d_call cdr3_length clone_size
CSARGIAGIYEQYF TGCAGTGCTAGAGGCATAGCGGGGATCTACGAGCAGTACTTC TRBJ2-7 TRBV20-1 TRBD2 14 medium-sized
CSVSSGFDEQFF TGCAGCGTTTCTAGCGGGTTCGATGAGCAGTTCTTC TRBJ2-1 TRBV29-1 TRBD2 12 .
CASSQGAAARNSPLHF TGTGCCAGCAGCCAAGGGGCTGCTGCTAGGAATTCACCCCTCCACTTT TRBJ1-6 TRBV3-1 . 16 once
CASGPTYEQYF TGTGCCAGCGGACCGACCTACGAGCAGTACTTC TRBJ2-7 TRBV27 . 11 many
CASSNGHTRQGRHQPQHF TGTGCCAGTAGTAATGGCCATACTAGACAGGGAAGGCATCAGCCCCAGCATTTT TRBJ1-5 TRBV19 TRBD1 18 .
CASSASGTRETQYF TGTGCCAGCAGTGCTTCAGGGACTAGAGAGACCCAGTACTTC TRBJ2-5 TRBV6-1 TRBD2 14 .
CATSDAAGTGNTYEQYF TGTGCCACCAGTGACGCGGCCGGGACAGGGAACACCTACGAGCAGTACTTC TRBJ2-7 TRBV24-1 TRBD1 17 few
CASRGQGGYNSPPHF TGTGCCAGCAGGGGACAGGGTGGCTATAATTCACCCCCCCACTTT TRBJ1-6 TRBV25-1 TRBD1 15 .
CASSLEGLNEQFF TGTGCCAGCAGCTTAGAGGGGCTCAATGAGCAGTTCTTC TRBJ2-1 TRBV7-3 . 13 .
CAWRPLAYEQYF TGTGCCTGGAGACCTCTAGCCTACGAGCAGTACTTC TRBJ2-7 TRBV30 . 12 many
CASSPDPAGFNYGYTF TGTGCCAGCAGCCCGGACCCAGCCGGGTTTAACTATGGCTACACCTTC TRBJ1-2 TRBV7-9 . 16 once
CASSSTRASLRYTF TGTGCCAGCAGCTCAACCCGGGCATCGCTTCGCTACACCTTC TRBJ1-2 TRBV5-6 . 14 .
CATSSRDSKETQYF TGTGCCACCAGCAGCCGGGACAGTAAAGAGACCCAGTACTTC TRBJ2-5 TRBV15 TRBD1 14 .
CASSEGGDTQYF TGTGCCAGCAGCGAGGGGGGAGATACGCAGTATTTT TRBJ2-3 TRBV9 . 12 medium-sized
CASSPDPPGLELEQYF TGTGCCAGCAGCCCCGACCCACCGGGACTAGAGCTCGAACAGTACTTC TRBJ2-7 TRBV2 TRBD2 16 .
CASSATGNYGYTF TGTGCCAGCAGCGCGACAGGGAACTATGGCTACACCTTC TRBJ1-2 TRBV9 TRBD1 13 medium-sized
CAISRGTGLNTEAFF TGTGCCATCAGTCGGGGGACAGGCTTAAACACTGAAGCTTTCTTT TRBJ1-1 TRBV10-3 TRBD1 15 .
CASSQGLAGGAYEQYF TGCGCCAGCAGCCAAGGGCTAGCGGGAGGGGCCTACGAGCAGTACTTC TRBJ2-7 TRBV4-1 TRBD2 16 many
CASSPRRGRAFEQYF TGTGCCAGCAGCCCGCGTCGGGGGAGGGCCTTCGAGCAGTACTTC TRBJ2-7 TRBV7-8 TRBD2 15 .
CSASGGRGVTEAFF TGCAGTGCTAGTGGGGGCAGGGGCGTTACTGAAGCTTTCTTT TRBJ1-1 TRBV20-1 . 14 .
CSAPDRGGELFF TGCAGTGCCCCGGACAGGGGAGGGGAGCTGTTTTTT TRBJ2-2 TRBV20-1 TRBD1 12 medium-sized
CSATPGQGALDTQYF TGCAGTGCTACCCCGGGACAGGGGGCACTAGATACGCAGTATTTT TRBJ2-3 TRBV20-1 TRBD1 15 .
CSPLFSGYTF TGCAGCCCGCTGTTCAGTGGCTACACCTTC TRBJ1-2 TRBV20-1 . 10 once
CATSDLTGDQETQYF TGTGCCACCAGTGACCTGACAGGGGATCAAGAGACCCAGTACTTC TRBJ2-5 TRBV24-1 TRBD1 15 medium-sized
CASSLELAGGPHEQYF TGTGCCAGCAGCTTAGAGCTAGCGGGAGGGCCTCACGAGCAGTACTTC TRBJ2-7 TRBV7-2 TRBD2 16 medium-sized
CASSGKSGSRYNEQFF TGTGCCAGCAGTGGTAAAAGCGGGAGTCGCTACAATGAGCAGTTCTTC TRBJ2-1 TRBV2 TRBD2 16 .
CASSPGPYNEKLFF TGTGCCAGCAGCCCGGGACCATATAATGAAAAACTGTTTTTT TRBJ1-4 TRBV6-1 . 14 .
CASSSLDRYYEQYF TGTGCCAGCAGCTCCCTGGACAGGTACTACGAGCAGTACTTC TRBJ2-7 TRBV7-2 TRBD1 14 medium-sized
CASSRGQGATQYF TGTGCCAGCAGCCGGGGACAGGGGGCTACGCAGTACTTC TRBJ2-7 TRBV5-4 TRBD1 13 .
CSARRVGADTQYF TGCAGTGCTAGAAGGGTTGGTGCAGATACGCAGTATTTT TRBJ2-3 TRBV20-1 . 13 .
CASSPRVNRTGYGYTF TGTGCCAGCAGCCCCCGGGTAAATAGGACAGGATATGGCTACACCTTC TRBJ1-2 TRBV11-3 TRBD1 16 .
CATSNPGLAGSDTQYF TGTGCCACCAGCAACCCGGGCCTAGCTGGGTCAGATACGCAGTATTTT TRBJ2-3 TRBV15 . 16 .